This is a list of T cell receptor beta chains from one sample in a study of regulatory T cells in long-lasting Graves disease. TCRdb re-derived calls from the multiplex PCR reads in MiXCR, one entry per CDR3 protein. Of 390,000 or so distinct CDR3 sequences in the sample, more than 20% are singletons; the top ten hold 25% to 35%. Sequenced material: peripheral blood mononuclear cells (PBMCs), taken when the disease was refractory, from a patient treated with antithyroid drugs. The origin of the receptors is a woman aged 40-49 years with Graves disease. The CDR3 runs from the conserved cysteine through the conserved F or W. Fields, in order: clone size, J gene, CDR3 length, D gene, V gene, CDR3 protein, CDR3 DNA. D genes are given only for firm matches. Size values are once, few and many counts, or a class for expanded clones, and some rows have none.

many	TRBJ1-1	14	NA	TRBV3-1	CASSWTMVGTEAFF	TGTGCCAGCAGCTGGACGATGGTGGGCACTGAAGCTTTCTTT
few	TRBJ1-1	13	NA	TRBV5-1	CASSLSWELGAFF	TGCGCCAGCAGCTTGAGCTGGGAGTTGGGAGCTTTCTTT
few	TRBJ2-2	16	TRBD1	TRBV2	CASSEGRGRNTGELFF	TGTGCCAGCAGTGAGGGCAGGGGGCGGAACACCGGGGAGCTGTTTTTT
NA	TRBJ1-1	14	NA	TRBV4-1	CASSQGALQTEAFF	TGCGCCAGCAGCCAGGGGGCTCTACAAACTGAAGCTTTCTTT
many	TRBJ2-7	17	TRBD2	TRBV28	CASSFGTSGRPPYEQYF	TGTGCCAGCAGTTTTGGGACTAGCGGGAGGCCTCCCTACGAGCAGTACTTC
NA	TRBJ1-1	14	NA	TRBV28	CASSLWRVGTEAFF	TGTGCCAGCAGCCTATGGAGAGTTGGCACTGAAGCTTTCTTT
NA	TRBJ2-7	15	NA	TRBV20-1	CSARVGPQGSYEQYF	TGCAGTGCTAGAGTCGGCCCCCAAGGCTCCTACGAGCAGTACTTC
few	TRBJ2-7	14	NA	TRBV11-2	CASSPGPSSYEQYF	TGTGCCAGCAGCCCCGGTCCGAGCTCCTACGAGCAGTACTTC
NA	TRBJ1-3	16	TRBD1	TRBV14	CASSSDRDGTGNTIYF	TGTGCCAGCAGCTCAGACAGGGATGGGACTGGAAACACCATATATTTT
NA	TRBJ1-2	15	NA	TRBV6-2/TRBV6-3	CASSSAGTDVGGYTF	TGTGCCAGCAGTTCTGCAGGGACCGACGTAGGGGGCTACACCTTC
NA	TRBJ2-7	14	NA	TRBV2	CASKGGGKIYEQYF	TGTGCCAGCAAGGGTGGGGGGAAAATCTACGAGCAGTACTTC
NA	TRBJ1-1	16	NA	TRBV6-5	CASSYLTWTYPTEAFF	TGTGCCAGCAGTTACCTGACGTGGACATATCCCACTGAAGCTTTCTTT
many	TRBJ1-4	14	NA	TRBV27	CASRGFATNEKLFF	TGTGCCAGCAGAGGCTTTGCAACTAATGAAAAACTGTTTTTT
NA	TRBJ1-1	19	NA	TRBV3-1	CASSQGSNSPLGMNTEAFF	TGTGCCAGCAGCCAAGGTTCTAACAGCCCTCTGGGGATGAACACTGAAGCTTTCTTT
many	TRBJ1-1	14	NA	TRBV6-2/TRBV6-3	CASTRTRGGTEAFF	TGTGCCAGCACTCGAACGAGGGGAGGAACTGAAGCTTTCTTT
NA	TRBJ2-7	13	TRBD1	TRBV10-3	CAIKGQGAREQYF	TGTGCCATCAAGGGACAGGGGGCGCGAGAGCAGTACTTC
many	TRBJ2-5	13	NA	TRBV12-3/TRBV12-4	CASRPGQGRSQYF	TGTGCCAGCAGACCGGGACAAGGTAGATCCCAGTACTTC
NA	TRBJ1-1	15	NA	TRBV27	CASSFRRAPNTEAFF	TGTGCCAGCAGTTTCCGACGGGCCCCTAACACTGAAGCTTTCTTT
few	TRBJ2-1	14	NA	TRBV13	CASSLGTGSNEQFF	TGTGCCAGCAGCTTAGGAACGGGAAGCAATGAGCAGTTCTTC
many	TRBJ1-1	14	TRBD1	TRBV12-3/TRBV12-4	CASSFNRGLSEAFF	TGTGCCAGCAGTTTCAACAGGGGGCTTAGTGAAGCTTTCTTT
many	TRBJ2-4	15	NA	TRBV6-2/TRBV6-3	CASSESTPTKNIQYF	TGTGCCAGCAGTGAAAGTACGCCTACCAAAAACATTCAGTACTTC
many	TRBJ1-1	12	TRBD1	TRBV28	CASSRDSREAFF	TGTGCCAGCAGCCGGGACAGCCGTGAAGCTTTCTTT
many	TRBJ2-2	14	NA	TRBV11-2	CASSRTELSGELFF	TGTGCCAGCAGCCGGACTGAGCTCTCCGGGGAGCTGTTTTTT
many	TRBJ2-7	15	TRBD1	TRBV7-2	CASSARTGYSYEQYF	TGTGCCAGCAGCGCGCGGACAGGATACTCCTACGAGCAGTACTTC
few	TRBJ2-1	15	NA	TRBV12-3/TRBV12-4	CASNRDPVSYNEQFF	TGTGCCAGCAACCGGGACCCCGTCTCCTACAATGAGCAGTTCTTC
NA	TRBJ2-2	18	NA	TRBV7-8	CASSLGTGTDYAAGELFF	TGTGCCAGCAGCTTAGGAACCGGGACGGATTATGCTGCCGGGGAGCTGTTTTTT
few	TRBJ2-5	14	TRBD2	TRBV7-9	CASSKTSGTETQYF	TGTGCCAGCAGCAAGACTAGCGGGACCGAGACCCAGTACTTC
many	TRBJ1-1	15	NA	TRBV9	CASSVGGGMNTEAFF	TGTGCCAGCAGCGTAGGGGGTGGGATGAACACTGAAGCTTTCTTT
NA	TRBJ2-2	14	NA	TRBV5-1	CASMARGDTGELFF	TGCGCCAGCATGGCGAGGGGAGACACCGGGGAGCTGTTTTTT
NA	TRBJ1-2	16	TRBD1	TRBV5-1	CASSLFPSGQGYGYTF	TGCGCCAGCAGCTTGTTCCCCTCGGGACAGGGCTATGGCTACACCTTC
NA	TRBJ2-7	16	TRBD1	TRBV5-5	CASSLGGQGIPYEQYF	TGTGCCAGCAGCTTGGGGGGACAGGGGATCCCCTACGAGCAGTACTTC
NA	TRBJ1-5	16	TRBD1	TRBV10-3	CAISAAGTESNQPQHF	TGTGCCATCAGTGCGGCCGGGACAGAAAGCAATCAGCCCCAGCATTTT
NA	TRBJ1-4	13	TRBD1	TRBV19	CASSIWTGEKLFF	TGTGCCAGTAGTATTTGGACAGGGGAAAAACTGTTTTTT
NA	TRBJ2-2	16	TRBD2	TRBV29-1	CSVEGASGILAGELVF	TGCAGCGTCGAAGGAGCTAGCGGGATTTTAGCCGGGGAGCTGGTTTTT
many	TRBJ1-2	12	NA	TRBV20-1	CSASLQGIGYTF	TGCAGTGCTAGTCTCCAGGGGATTGGCTACACCTTC
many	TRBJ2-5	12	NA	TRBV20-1	CSAPPGGETQYF	TGCAGTGCTCCTCCCGGTGGGGAGACCCAGTACTTC
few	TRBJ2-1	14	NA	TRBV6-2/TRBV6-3	CASSLLGSYNEQFF	TGTGCCAGCAGTTTGTTAGGCTCCTACAATGAGCAGTTCTTC
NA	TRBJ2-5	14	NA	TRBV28	CASRGLGREETQYF	TGTGCCAGCAGGGGTCTGGGCCGGGAAGAGACCCAGTACTTC
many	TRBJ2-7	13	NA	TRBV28	CASSLLRYYEQYF	TGTGCCAGCAGTTTACTTAGATACTACGAGCAGTACTTC
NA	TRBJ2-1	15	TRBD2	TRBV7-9	CASSLVAGGHNEQFF	TGTGCCAGCAGCTTAGTAGCGGGAGGTCACAATGAGCAGTTCTTC
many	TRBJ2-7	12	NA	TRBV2	CASSRFSYEQYF	TGTGCCAGCAGTCGTTTCTCCTACGAGCAGTACTTC
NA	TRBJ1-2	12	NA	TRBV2	CASSRVAIGYTF	TGTGCCAGCAGCAGGGTGGCGATCGGCTACACCTTC
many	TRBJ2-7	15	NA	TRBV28	CASGASGGVDYEQYF	TGTGCCAGCGGAGCTTCGGGGGGCGTAGACTACGAGCAGTACTTC
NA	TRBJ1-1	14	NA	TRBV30	CAWSTTLGFTEAFF	TGTGCCTGGAGTACTACCTTAGGGTTCACTGAAGCTTTCTTT
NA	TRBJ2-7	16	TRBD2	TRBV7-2	CASSLAGTSGRAEQYF	TGTGCCAGCAGCTTAGCAGGGACTAGCGGGAGGGCCGAGCAGTACTTC
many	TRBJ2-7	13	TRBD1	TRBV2	CASSGQGADEQYF	TGTGCCAGCAGTGGACAGGGGGCGGACGAGCAGTACTTC
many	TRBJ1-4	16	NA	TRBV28	CASSSGGLQTNEKLFF	TGTGCCAGCAGTTCGGGGGGGCTACAAACTAATGAAAAACTGTTTTTT
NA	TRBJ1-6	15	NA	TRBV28	CASSSQGFSDSPLHF	TGTGCCAGCAGTAGTCAGGGGTTCTCGGATTCACCCCTCCACTTT
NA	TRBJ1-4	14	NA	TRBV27	CASSYIGANEKLFF	TGTGCCAGCAGTTATATAGGGGCTAATGAAAAACTGTTTTTT